Sequencing of this TCR beta chain was carried out in a study of cytomegalovirus exposure and HLA in healthy donors. Study observations and caveats: For most subjects, TCR beta sequences were reported to predict HLA-A and HLA-B alleles with accuracy. Later analysis showed most CMV-associated TCR beta chains appearing HLA-restricted. An analysis that was carried out later associated about 17,000 TCR beta sequences with HLA alleles at 0.05 false discovery rate. In a later analysis, compared with equally common non-associated chains, HLA-associated beta chains were more expanded.

Amplification used 60 Vbeta primers and 13 Jbeta primers. Here immunoSEQ multiplex PCR was the method, and the copy in TCRdb shows in-frame clones only, minus some. Of roughly 140,000 clones listed, 70% to 85% are singletons. On this clone itself: Its antigen is undetermined.

CDR1 and CDR2 (germline): MGHRA, YSYEKL. V gave up 3 bases and J gave up 3 bases; unmatched junction bases: 11. The CDR3 is 17 residues long. Sequenced sample: PBMCs. The rearrangement uses TRBV4-1 and TRBJ2-4, with 7 bases aligning to TRBD1. The receptor was derived from an older woman in good health and CMV-seropositive. CDR3 coding DNA: TGCGCCAGCAGCCACTCGCGATCGGGACAGTTCAAAAACATTCAGTACTTC. It is translated as CASSHSRSGQFKNIQYF.